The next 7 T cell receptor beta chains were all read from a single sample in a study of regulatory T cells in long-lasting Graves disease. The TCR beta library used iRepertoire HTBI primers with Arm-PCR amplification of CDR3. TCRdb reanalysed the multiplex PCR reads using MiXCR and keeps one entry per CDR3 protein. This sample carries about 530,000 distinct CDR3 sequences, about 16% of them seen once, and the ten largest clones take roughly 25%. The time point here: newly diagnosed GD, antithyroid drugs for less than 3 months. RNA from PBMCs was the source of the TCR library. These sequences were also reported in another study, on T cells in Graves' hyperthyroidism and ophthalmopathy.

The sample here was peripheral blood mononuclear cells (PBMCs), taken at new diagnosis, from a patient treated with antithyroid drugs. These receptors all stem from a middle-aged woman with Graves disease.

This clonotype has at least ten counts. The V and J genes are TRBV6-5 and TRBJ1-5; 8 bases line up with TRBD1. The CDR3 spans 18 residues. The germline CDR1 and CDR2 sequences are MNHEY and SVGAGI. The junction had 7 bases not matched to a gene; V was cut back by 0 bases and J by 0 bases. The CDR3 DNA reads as TGTGCCAGCAGTTACTCCAGGGGGCGGATTAATAGCAATCAGCCCCAGCATTTT. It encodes CASSYSRGRINSNQPQHF.

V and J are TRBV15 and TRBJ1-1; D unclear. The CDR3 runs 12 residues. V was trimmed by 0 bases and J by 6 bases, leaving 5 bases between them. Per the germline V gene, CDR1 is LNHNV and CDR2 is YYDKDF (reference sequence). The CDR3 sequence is CATSRDLSEAFF. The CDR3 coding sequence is TGTGCCACCAGCAGAGATCTGTCTGAAGCTTTCTTT.

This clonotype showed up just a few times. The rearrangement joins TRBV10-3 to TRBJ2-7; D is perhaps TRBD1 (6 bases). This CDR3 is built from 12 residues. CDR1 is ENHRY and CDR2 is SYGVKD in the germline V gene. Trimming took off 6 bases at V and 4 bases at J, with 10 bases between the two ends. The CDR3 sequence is CAISPRGYEQYF. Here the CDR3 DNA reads TGTGCCATCAGCCCGAGGGGGTACGAGCAGTACTTC.

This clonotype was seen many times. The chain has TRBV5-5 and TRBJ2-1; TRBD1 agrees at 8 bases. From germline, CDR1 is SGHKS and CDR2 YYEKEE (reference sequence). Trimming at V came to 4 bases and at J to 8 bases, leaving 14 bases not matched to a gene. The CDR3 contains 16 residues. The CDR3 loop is CASSRAWDRLGDEQFF. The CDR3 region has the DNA TGTGCCAGCAGCCGGGCGTGGGACAGGCTGGGGGATGAGCAGTTCTTC.

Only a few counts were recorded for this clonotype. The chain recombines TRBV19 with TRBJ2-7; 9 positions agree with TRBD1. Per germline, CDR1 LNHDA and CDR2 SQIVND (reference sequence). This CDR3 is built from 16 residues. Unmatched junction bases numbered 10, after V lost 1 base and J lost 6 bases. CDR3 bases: TGTGCCAGTAGTATAGCTATGGGACAGGGAAGAGCCGAGCAGTACTTC. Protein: CASSIAMGQGRAEQYF. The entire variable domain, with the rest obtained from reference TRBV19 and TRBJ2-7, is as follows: DGGITQSPKYLFRKEGQNVTLSCEQNLNHDAMYWYRQDPGQGLRLIYYSQIVNDFQKGDIAEGYSVSREKKESFPLTVTSAQKNPTAFYLCASSIAMGQGRAEQYFGPGTRLTVT.

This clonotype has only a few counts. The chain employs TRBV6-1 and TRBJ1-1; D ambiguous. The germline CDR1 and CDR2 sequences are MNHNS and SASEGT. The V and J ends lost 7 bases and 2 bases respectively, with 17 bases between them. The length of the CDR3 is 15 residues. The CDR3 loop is CASTEQDLLNTEAFF. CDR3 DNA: TGTGCCAGCACTGAGCAAGATCTACTAAACACTGAAGCTTTCTTT.

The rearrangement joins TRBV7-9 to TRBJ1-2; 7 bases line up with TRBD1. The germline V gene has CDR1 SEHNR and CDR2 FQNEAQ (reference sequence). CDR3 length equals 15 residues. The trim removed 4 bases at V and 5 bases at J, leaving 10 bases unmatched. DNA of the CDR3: TGTGCCAGCAGCTACCCCGGGACAGTGTTTTATGGCTACACCTTC. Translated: CASSYPGTVFYGYTF.